This TCR beta chain was obtained from a study of vaccination and CD4 T cells after COVID-19 (dated by TCRdb to 2022 to 2024). About the study as a whole: Six males and four females were included in the convalescent cohort, with two Hispanic individuals, seven Caucasians, two Asians and one multiracial person represented. Each participant got two doses of either the Pfizer-BioNTech BNT162b2 vaccine (n=8) or the Moderna mRNA-1273 vaccine (n=2). Post-COVID blood samples were collected from convalescent patients a median of around 96 days after diagnosis, with a range of roughly 30 to 161 days. Post-vaccine blood samples were collected a median of around 2.5 months after the second vaccine dose, ranging from about 13 to 250 days. The cultures were stimulated with overlapping spike peptide pools from SARS-CoV-2 and from the common cold coronaviruses HCoV-NL63, HCoV-OC43 and HCoV-229E. In control cultures, a CEFX viral epitope pool was used as positive control, an HIV-1 Nef peptide pool was used as negative control, or no peptide was added. In under 13 COVID-19 convalescent patients and a handful of infection-naive healthy vaccine recipients, researchers compared the spike-specific CD4+ TCR repertoire from before mRNA vaccination with the repertoire from after. An earlier paper using these donors assessed, at the TCR clonotype level, memory CD4+ T cell crossreactivity between SARS-CoV-2 and common cold coronavirus spike proteins. The investigation overall reported the following: The median count of SARS-CoV-2-reactive clonotypes went up from approximately 22 after infection to 38 after vaccination, although the change was not significant. Only a relatively small number of convalescent patients were included in the study, and early timepoints following natural infection were not analyzed. Of the vaccine-specific clones found in convalescent patients, nearly all (304 of 307) were mono-reactive for SARS-CoV-2 spike instead of being cross-reactive with common cold coronaviruses. In convalescent patients, a median about 90% of post-vaccine SARS-CoV-2-reactive clones were detected only after vaccination, and vaccine-specific priming was suggested by this finding.

The sample's treatment or condition label, in plain terms: approximately 9-day PBMC culture with coronavirus spike peptide pools or control peptides (ViraFEST assay). CD4+ T cells from unexposed donors were collected before the COVID-19 pandemic (2011-2018). The ViraFEST assay was used in the study, in which antigen-specific T cells were expanded with peptide pools and expanded clonotypes were subsequently identified by TCR sequencing. Each well held about 1.8 million PBMCs cultured with around 10 ug/ml peptide pools in IMDM containing roughly 4.7% human AB serum and approximately 10 IU/ml IL-2. Half of the culture medium was replaced with fresh IL-2-containing medium on days 3 and 7. After around 11 days of culture, CD4+ T cells were isolated by negative selection with the EasySep CD4+ T cell isolation kit. As cell numbers permitted, CD4+ T cells from unexposed donors were tested for reactivity to SARS-CoV-2 S and N and to four common cold coronavirus spike pools. Ficoll-Paque Plus gradient centrifugation was used to isolate PBMCs from whole blood, and the isolated PBMCs were then either used fresh or cryopreserved at -140C. In general, triplicate wells were set up for every culture condition. The leukapheresis product for the unexposed donors was obtained through commercial purchase.

Libraries were made using PCR. DNA from cultured CD4+ T cells was subjected to TCR sequencing with the Oncomine TCR Beta short-read assay at the Johns Hopkins FTIC core. Genomic DNA was extracted from the cultured CD4+ T cells with the QIAamp micro DNA kit. Oncomine TCR Beta libraries from cultured CD4+ T cells were pooled with unique dual indexes and sequenced on an Illumina iSeq 100. Turning to the authors' computational methods: Non-productive sequences were filtered out, and CDR3s that did not start with C, did not end with F or W, or were shorter than 7 amino acids were discarded. Antigen-specific clonotypes were identified with the MANAFEST web application by comparing peptide-stimulated wells with reference and other culture wells. For a clone to be called positive, the clone needed an FDR below 0.05, an odds ratio above 5, and a productive frequency above 0.1% in at least two of three replicate wells. Cross-reactive clonotypes were defined as significantly expanded in both SARS-CoV-2 spike wells and at least one common cold coronavirus spike condition. CDR3 homology was assessed with Levenshtein distances (stringdist) and unrooted phylogenetic trees (ape) in R version 3.6.1. The public reads were reprocessed in TCRdb via fastp at Q25 and MiXCR, keeping in-frame beta chains. When rows share a CDR3 protein, they turn into one entry using the most common DNA and genes. V and J calls and clone size were set by TCRdb, not the authors. This sample holds about 5,400 distinct CDR3 sequences; 30% to 35% were observed only once. About 26% of the sample is in the top ten clones.

A word on this clonotype: The antigen this receptor binds is unknown. No base quality values were provided; no much bigger clone lies one nucleotide off.

What was sequenced was CD4+ T cells from blood, cultured in vitro. The TCR sequence derives from a human donor in good health.

The CDR3 corresponds to CATSRDGPPGEKLFF. The sequenced DNA is TGTGCCACCAGCAGAGATGGGCCGCCTGGTGAAAAACTGTTTTTT. This chain joins TRBV15 to TRBJ1-4; the D gene cannot be named for sure. According to the germline V gene (reference sequence), CDR1 reads LNHNV and CDR2 reads YYDKDF. Including the terminal cysteine and phenylalanine, the CDR3 comprises 15 residues. Only the CDR3 portion is preserved as DNA: 45 bases, with reading frame beginning at the first base. V is cut by 0 bases and J by 7 bases, and the space between the germline ends is 12 bases. Joined to the reference TRBV15 and TRBJ1-4 proteins, this CDR3 gives the full variable domain: DAMVIQNPRYQVTQFGKPVTLSCSQTLNHNVMYWYQQKSSQAPKLLFHYYDKDFNNEADTPDNFQSRRPNTSFCFLDIRSPGLGDTAMYLCATSRDGPPGEKLFFGSGTQLSVL.